The rows below give T cell receptor beta chains drawn from one sample of a study of blood T cell repertoires in COVID-19. Sequenced by immunoSEQ multiplex PCR; TCRdb stores in-frame clones only, minus some. The sample lists 120,000 to 150,000 clones, about 74% occurring once. Specimen: peripheral blood. These receptors were collected from a man aged 45 to 65 with acute or convalescent COVID-19. Both conserved end residues are part of each CDR3. The order of the fields is V gene, clone size, D gene, J gene, CDR3 protein, CDR3 DNA. A D gene is named only where the DNA matches it firmly. Only part of the rows carry a size: once, few, many, or a class if the clone is expanded.

V gene: TRBV5-5; clone size: NA; D gene: NA; J gene: TRBJ1-1; CDR3 protein: CASSLMGGQNTEAFF; CDR3 DNA: TGTGCCAGCAGCTTGATGGGGGGTCAGAACACTGAAGCTTTCTTT
V gene: TRBV7-8; clone size: NA; D gene: NA; J gene: TRBJ1-1; CDR3 protein: CASSLGDSGVRAFF; CDR3 DNA: TGTGCCAGCAGCCTCGGCGATTCAGGGGTGCGTGCTTTCTTT
V gene: TRBV18; clone size: few; D gene: TRBD1; J gene: TRBJ2-2; CDR3 protein: CASSPFGTGDTGELFF; CDR3 DNA: TGTGCCAGCTCACCCTTCGGGACAGGGGACACCGGGGAGCTGTTTTTT
V gene: TRBV19; clone size: NA; D gene: TRBD2; J gene: TRBJ2-3; CDR3 protein: CASSSIAGGPGDTQYF; CDR3 DNA: TGTGCCAGTAGTTCTATAGCGGGGGGGCCGGGAGATACGCAGTATTTT
V gene: TRBV5-6; clone size: NA; D gene: NA; J gene: TRBJ1-6; CDR3 protein: CASSLGRGDNSPLHF; CDR3 DNA: TGTGCCAGCAGCTTGGGCCGGGGAGATAATTCACCCCTCCACTTT
V gene: TRBV6-5; clone size: NA; D gene: NA; J gene: TRBJ1-5; CDR3 protein: CASSHKTGGNQPQHF; CDR3 DNA: TGTGCCAGCAGTCACAAAACAGGAGGCAATCAGCCCCAGCATTTT
V gene: TRBV4-1; clone size: NA; D gene: NA; J gene: TRBJ1-1; CDR3 protein: CASSQERNTEAFF; CDR3 DNA: TGCGCCAGCAGCCAAGAGAGAAACACTGAAGCTTTCTTT
V gene: TRBV19; clone size: NA; D gene: TRBD1; J gene: TRBJ1-1; CDR3 protein: CASGQGMRDTEAFF; CDR3 DNA: TGTGCCAGTGGACAGGGGATGAGAGACACTGAAGCTTTCTTT
V gene: TRBV7-9; clone size: NA; D gene: NA; J gene: TRBJ2-2; CDR3 protein: CASSYNAGELFF; CDR3 DNA: TGTGCCAGCAGCTACAATGCCGGGGAGCTGTTTTTT
V gene: TRBV12-3/TRBV12-4; clone size: NA; D gene: TRBD1; J gene: TRBJ1-1; CDR3 protein: CASSDRGAEAFF; CDR3 DNA: TGTGCCAGCAGCGACAGGGGGGCTGAAGCTTTCTTT
V gene: TRBV11-2; clone size: NA; D gene: TRBD1; J gene: TRBJ1-3; CDR3 protein: CASSLTGGGGNTIYF; CDR3 DNA: TGTGCCAGCAGCTTAACAGGGGGAGGAGGAAACACCATATATTTT
V gene: TRBV30; clone size: NA; D gene: TRBD2; J gene: TRBJ2-1; CDR3 protein: CAWRTSGGLYNEQFF; CDR3 DNA: TGTGCCTGGAGGACTAGCGGGGGCCTATACAATGAGCAGTTCTTC
V gene: TRBV19; clone size: once; D gene: TRBD1; J gene: TRBJ2-2; CDR3 protein: CASSITTGVPGELFF; CDR3 DNA: TGTGCCAGTAGTATCACAACAGGGGTCCCCGGGGAGCTGTTTTTT
V gene: TRBV9; clone size: NA; D gene: TRBD1; J gene: TRBJ1-6; CDR3 protein: CASSPPGGIDGNSPLHF; CDR3 DNA: TGTGCCAGCAGCCCTCCAGGGGGCATTGACGGCAATTCACCCCTCCACTTT
V gene: TRBV6-1; clone size: once; D gene: NA; J gene: TRBJ1-3; CDR3 protein: CASSDTDRASGNTIYF; CDR3 DNA: TGTGCCAGCAGTGACACCGACAGAGCCTCTGGAAACACCATATATTTT
V gene: TRBV28; clone size: NA; D gene: TRBD2; J gene: TRBJ2-3; CDR3 protein: CASSLWRGGRTDTQYF; CDR3 DNA: TGTGCCAGCAGTTTGTGGCGGGGGGGCCGCACAGATACGCAGTATTTT
V gene: TRBV9; clone size: NA; D gene: TRBD1; J gene: TRBJ2-2; CDR3 protein: CASSSRDRGNSGELFF; CDR3 DNA: TGTGCCAGCAGCTCCCGGGACAGGGGGAATTCCGGGGAGCTGTTTTTT
V gene: TRBV18; clone size: few; D gene: NA; J gene: TRBJ1-5; CDR3 protein: CASSPGQTTRGQPQHF; CDR3 DNA: TGTGCCAGCTCACCCGGACAGACGACAAGGGGTCAGCCCCAGCATTTT
V gene: TRBV5-4; clone size: NA; D gene: TRBD1; J gene: TRBJ1-6; CDR3 protein: CASSPALGTGEHNSPLHF; CDR3 DNA: TGTGCCAGCAGCCCGGCGTTGGGGACAGGCGAACATAATTCACCCCTCCACTTT
V gene: TRBV24-1; clone size: NA; D gene: TRBD2; J gene: TRBJ2-3; CDR3 protein: CATSDKTSGGWDTQYF; CDR3 DNA: TGTGCCACCAGTGACAAGACTAGCGGGGGGTGGGATACGCAGTATTTT
V gene: TRBV7-3; clone size: many; D gene: NA; J gene: TRBJ2-1; CDR3 protein: CASSSQAGTNNEQFF; CDR3 DNA: TGTGCCAGCAGCTCCCAAGCGGGGACAAACAATGAGCAGTTCTTC
V gene: TRBV3-1/TRBV3-2; clone size: NA; D gene: TRBD2; J gene: TRBJ2-3; CDR3 protein: CASSPFGMGASGGTDTQYF; CDR3 DNA: TGTGCCAGCAGCCCCTTCGGGATGGGGGCTAGCGGGGGGACAGATACGCAGTATTTT
V gene: TRBV27; clone size: NA; D gene: TRBD1; J gene: TRBJ1-2; CDR3 protein: CASSSQGWYGYTF; CDR3 DNA: TGTGCCAGCAGTTCACAGGGGTGGTATGGCTACACCTTC
V gene: TRBV28; clone size: NA; D gene: NA; J gene: TRBJ1-2; CDR3 protein: CAIQGSGGYTF; CDR3 DNA: TGTGCCATCCAGGGTTCAGGTGGCTACACCTTC
V gene: TRBV4-1; clone size: NA; D gene: TRBD2; J gene: TRBJ2-2; CDR3 protein: CASSQDGGITGELFF; CDR3 DNA: TGCGCCAGCAGCCAAGACGGGGGGATAACCGGGGAGCTGTTTTTT
V gene: TRBV5-6; clone size: NA; D gene: TRBD2; J gene: TRBJ2-7; CDR3 protein: CASSSGTRGEYF; CDR3 DNA: TGTGCCAGCAGTTCTGGGACTAGGGGAGAGTACTTC
V gene: TRBV11-3; clone size: NA; D gene: NA; J gene: TRBJ2-2; CDR3 protein: CASSPSGAGELFF; CDR3 DNA: TGTGCCAGCAGCCCCTCCGGGGCCGGGGAGCTGTTTTTT
V gene: TRBV7-8; clone size: NA; D gene: TRBD1; J gene: TRBJ1-2; CDR3 protein: CASSRDRNYGYTF; CDR3 DNA: TGTGCCAGCAGCCGGGACAGGAACTATGGCTACACCTTC
V gene: TRBV28; clone size: once; D gene: NA; J gene: TRBJ1-4; CDR3 protein: CASSLFGSNEKLFF; CDR3 DNA: TGTGCCAGCAGTTTATTTGGCAGTAATGAAAAACTGTTTTTT
V gene: TRBV3-1/TRBV3-2; clone size: once; D gene: NA; J gene: TRBJ2-2; CDR3 protein: CASSLRGSGELFF; CDR3 DNA: TGTGCCAGCAGCCTCAGGGGATCCGGGGAGCTGTTTTTT
V gene: TRBV2; clone size: once; D gene: NA; J gene: TRBJ1-1; CDR3 protein: CASSEFISEAFF; CDR3 DNA: TGTGCCAGCAGTGAATTTATATCTGAAGCTTTCTTT
V gene: TRBV7-8; clone size: NA; D gene: NA; J gene: TRBJ2-2; CDR3 protein: CASSLVQTYTGELFF; CDR3 DNA: TGTGCCAGCAGCTTAGTACAGACGTACACCGGGGAGCTGTTTTTT
V gene: TRBV5-1; clone size: NA; D gene: NA; J gene: TRBJ1-2; CDR3 protein: CASAWSALNYGYTF; CDR3 DNA: TGCGCCAGCGCATGGAGTGCTCTTAACTATGGCTACACCTTC
V gene: TRBV25-1; clone size: few; D gene: NA; J gene: TRBJ1-1; CDR3 protein: CASSEQGRGEAFF; CDR3 DNA: TGTGCCAGCAGTGAGCAGGGAAGGGGTGAAGCTTTCTTT
V gene: TRBV24-1; clone size: NA; D gene: TRBD2; J gene: TRBJ2-5; CDR3 protein: CATSDGLSGGNQETQYF; CDR3 DNA: TGTGCCACCAGTGATGGGCTTAGCGGGGGGAACCAAGAGACCCAGTACTTC
V gene: TRBV19; clone size: NA; D gene: NA; J gene: TRBJ1-1; CDR3 protein: CASSIWSQGGTEAFF; CDR3 DNA: TGTGCCAGTAGTATTTGGTCCCAGGGTGGTACTGAAGCTTTCTTT
V gene: TRBV19; clone size: few; D gene: NA; J gene: TRBJ1-5; CDR3 protein: CASSIVSVNQPQHF; CDR3 DNA: TGTGCCAGTAGTATAGTTTCTGTCAATCAGCCCCAGCATTTT
V gene: TRBV7-8; clone size: once; D gene: NA; J gene: TRBJ2-5; CDR3 protein: CASSPDSFRFLQYF; CDR3 DNA: TGTGCCAGCAGCCCGGACTCTTTCAGATTCCTCCAGTACTTC
V gene: TRBV6-6; clone size: NA; D gene: TRBD1; J gene: TRBJ1-1; CDR3 protein: CASGRTGADTEAFF; CDR3 DNA: TGTGCCAGCGGGAGGACAGGGGCTGACACTGAAGCTTTCTTT
V gene: TRBV15; clone size: NA; D gene: NA; J gene: TRBJ1-2; CDR3 protein: CATSRDAYNYGYTF; CDR3 DNA: TGTGCCACCAGCAGAGACGCGTATAACTATGGCTACACCTTC
V gene: TRBV19; clone size: NA; D gene: NA; J gene: TRBJ1-2; CDR3 protein: CASSIATQGTYGYTF; CDR3 DNA: TGTGCCAGTAGTATAGCAACTCAGGGGACCTATGGCTACACCTTC
V gene: TRBV10-3; clone size: NA; D gene: NA; J gene: TRBJ2-2; CDR3 protein: CAISATGYTGELFF; CDR3 DNA: TGTGCCATCAGTGCTACAGGTTACACCGGGGAGCTGTTTTTT
V gene: TRBV19; clone size: NA; D gene: NA; J gene: TRBJ2-1; CDR3 protein: CASSIRQGPYNEQFF; CDR3 DNA: TGTGCCAGTAGTATCCGGCAGGGGCCCTATAATGAGCAGTTCTTC
V gene: TRBV15; clone size: NA; D gene: NA; J gene: TRBJ1-1; CDR3 protein: CATSRDWGPEAFF; CDR3 DNA: TGTGCCACCAGCAGAGACTGGGGGCCCGAAGCTTTCTTT
V gene: TRBV19; clone size: NA; D gene: TRBD1; J gene: TRBJ2-6; CDR3 protein: CASSKLRDSIYGANVLTF; CDR3 DNA: TGTGCCAGTAGTAAACTCCGGGACAGTATTTACGGGGCCAACGTCCTGACTTTC
V gene: TRBV19; clone size: many; D gene: NA; J gene: TRBJ2-2; CDR3 protein: CASSIAADTGELFF; CDR3 DNA: TGTGCCAGTAGTATCGCGGCAGACACCGGGGAGCTGTTTTTT
V gene: TRBV5-1; clone size: NA; D gene: NA; J gene: TRBJ1-1; CDR3 protein: CASSLVDLVNTEAFF; CDR3 DNA: TGCGCCAGCAGCTTAGTCGACCTAGTGAACACTGAAGCTTTCTTT
V gene: TRBV28; clone size: NA; D gene: NA; J gene: TRBJ1-6; CDR3 protein: CASSPDSVSPLHF; CDR3 DNA: TGTGCCAGCAGTCCCGATTCGGTCTCACCCCTCCACTTT
V gene: TRBV5-5; clone size: NA; D gene: TRBD2; J gene: TRBJ2-3; CDR3 protein: CASSARPGLAGATDTQYF; CDR3 DNA: TGTGCCAGCAGCGCCCGACCGGGACTAGCGGGGGCCACAGATACGCAGTATTTT
V gene: TRBV11-2; clone size: NA; D gene: TRBD1; J gene: TRBJ1-3; CDR3 protein: CASSQNRGSGNTIYF; CDR3 DNA: TGTGCCAGCAGCCAGAACAGGGGGTCTGGAAACACCATATATTTT
V gene: TRBV5-5; clone size: NA; D gene: TRBD1; J gene: TRBJ1-3; CDR3 protein: CASSLDDRAGGNTIYF; CDR3 DNA: TGTGCCAGCAGCTTGGATGACAGGGCAGGGGGAAACACCATATATTTT
V gene: TRBV30; clone size: NA; D gene: TRBD1; J gene: TRBJ1-3; CDR3 protein: CAWSGQGANTIYF; CDR3 DNA: TGTGCCTGGAGTGGACAGGGGGCTAACACCATATATTTT
V gene: TRBV9; clone size: NA; D gene: NA; J gene: TRBJ1-4; CDR3 protein: CASSREEEKLFF; CDR3 DNA: TGTGCCAGCAGCCGGGAGGAGGAAAAACTGTTTTTT
V gene: TRBV7-3; clone size: NA; D gene: TRBD2; J gene: TRBJ2-1; CDR3 protein: CASSPKRLAGGIEQFF; CDR3 DNA: TGTGCCAGCAGCCCTAAACGACTAGCGGGGGGGATTGAGCAGTTCTTC
V gene: TRBV19; clone size: NA; D gene: NA; J gene: TRBJ1-1; CDR3 protein: CASSIEGGRNTEAFF; CDR3 DNA: TGTGCCAGTAGTATAGAGGGGGGACGGAACACTGAAGCTTTCTTT
V gene: TRBV2; clone size: NA; D gene: NA; J gene: TRBJ2-1; CDR3 protein: CAFRDGGNEQFF; CDR3 DNA: TGTGCCTTCCGGGACGGGGGTAATGAGCAGTTCTTC
V gene: TRBV3-1/TRBV3-2; clone size: NA; D gene: TRBD2; J gene: TRBJ2-3; CDR3 protein: CASSQGTSPETDTQYF; CDR3 DNA: TGTGCCAGCAGCCAAGGGACTAGCCCTGAGACAGATACGCAGTATTTT
V gene: TRBV10-1; clone size: NA; D gene: TRBD1; J gene: TRBJ2-2; CDR3 protein: CASGGQGQGAGELFF; CDR3 DNA: TGCGCCAGCGGCGGACAGGGGCAAGGCGCCGGGGAGCTGTTTTTT
V gene: TRBV19; clone size: NA; D gene: TRBD2; J gene: TRBJ2-3; CDR3 protein: CASSMGTSGVTDTQYF; CDR3 DNA: TGTGCCAGTAGTATGGGAACTAGCGGCGTCACAGATACGCAGTATTTT
V gene: TRBV14; clone size: many; D gene: TRBD1; J gene: TRBJ2-1; CDR3 protein: CASSQVTGGFYNEQFF; CDR3 DNA: TGTGCCAGCAGCCAAGTCACAGGGGGCTTCTACAATGAGCAGTTCTTC